The TCR beta chain under discussion was sequenced for a study of T-cell memory formation after mild COVID-19. Study-wide results and caveats: The study found balanced CD4/CD8 in clones contracting day 15 to 85 and a CD4+ lean in later expanders. Among contracting clones, CD4+ were mainly CM/EM and CD8+ enriched in EMRA.

Trimming left V 3 bases short and J 3 bases short, with 9 bases between. The CDR3 totals 15 residues. TCRdb redid the calling of the 5' RACE reads with MiXCR, one entry per CDR3 protein. The sample has 150,000 to 200,000 distinct CDR3 sequences; about 18% are singletons. Remarks on this clonotype: Its antigen is currently unknown.

Sequenced sample: PBMCs or a T cell subset sorted from them (not recorded which). The J gene is TRBJ1-6, the V gene TRBV12-3 or TRBV12-4, with D hard to call. The receptor was isolated from a man aged 18 to 35 who had mild COVID-19 (a few samples of this study predate the infection). Cell type and time point are not known. This CDR3 is CASSLPRGYNSPLHF. The CDR3, as DNA: TGTGCCAGCAGTTTGCCGCGGGGCTATAATTCACCCCTCCACTTT.